Each of the 27 T cell receptor beta chains below was sequenced from the same sample in a study of blood T cells in healthy people across ages. A sample-barcoded 5' primer and a J-beta primer mix were used in a second PCR of roughly 7 to 11 cycles. MiXCR was run by TCRdb on the 5' RACE reads, yielding one entry per CDR3 protein. The sample carries some 800,000 distinct CDR3 sequences, 20% to 25% recorded once. These data were also reused for a study on T cells of mothers and their children.

Sequencing used blood. These TCRs come from a boy aged 10-17 years in good health.

This clonotype was counted between two and nine times. For the CDR3, the DNA is TGTGCCAGCAGATTGGGCTACACCTTC. Protein: CASRLGYTF. V and J are TRBV14 and TRBJ1-2; D gene unclear. Trimming left V 6 bases short and J 8 bases short, with 4 bases between. Germline V CDR1 and CDR2: SGHDN, FVKESK. There are 9 residues in the CDR3. Full variable domain (missing parts from reference TRBV14 and TRBJ1-2): EAGVTQFPSHSVIEKGQTVTLRCDPISGHDNLYWYRRVMGKEIKFLLHFVKESKQDESGMPNNRFLAERTGGTYSTLKVQPAELEDSGVYFCASRLGYTFGSGTRLTVV.

This rearrangement joins TRBV6-1 to TRBJ2-7; 12 nucleotides agree with TRBD1. Trimming at V came to 10 bases and at J to 4 bases, leaving 5 bases not matched to a gene. The CDR3 consists of 13 residues. The germline V gene has CDR1 MNHNS and CDR2 SASEGT. The CDR3 loop reads CATPGQGAYEQYF. The CDR3 DNA follows: TGTGCCACCCCGGGACAGGGGGCTTACGAGCAGTACTTC.

This clonotype was seen a few times. The chain recombines TRBV3-1 with TRBJ2-1, with 11 bases fitting TRBD2. The ends lost 5 bases at V and 8 bases at J; junction bases unmatched: 11. Germline CDR1 and CDR2: LGHDT and YNNKEL (reference sequence). The CDR3 totals 16 residues. CDR3 nucleotide sequence: TGTGCCAGCAGCGCGGGACTAGCGGTCGAGACCTATGAGCAGTTCTTC. This encodes CASSAGLAVETYEQFF.

This clonotype was recorded many times. The rearrangement uses TRBV5-1 and TRBJ2-5, with TRBD2 matching over 7 bases. CDR3 length equals 14 residues. In germline, CDR1 is SGHRS, CDR2 YFSETQ. Losses at the gene ends were 2 bases for V and 4 bases for J; bases not matched to a gene: 5. The CDR3, as DNA: TGCGCCAGCAGCTTATCGGGCGGGAGAGAGACCCAGTACTTC. This encodes CASSLSGGRETQYF.

The J gene is TRBJ2-4, the V gene TRBV20-1; maybe TRBD2 (5 bases). The CDR3 consists of 13 residues. Germline V gene data show CDR1 as DFQATT and CDR2 as SNEGSKA (reference sequence). The V end was cut by 5 bases, the J end by 5 bases, with 13 bases between. This chain's CDR3 is CSALREIENIQYF. DNA of the CDR3: TGCAGTGCTTTGAGGGAGATCGAAAACATTCAGTACTTC.

This clonotype was seen a handful of times. The chain has TRBV9 and TRBJ1-6; no clear D. This CDR3 spans 14 amino acids. V was cut by 0 bases and J by 7 bases, with 8 bases left in between. Germline CDR1 SGDLS, CDR2 YYNGEE. CDR3 protein: CASSVEGDNSPLHF. CDR3 coding DNA: TGTGCCAGCAGCGTAGAGGGTGACAATTCACCCCTCCACTTT.

The table lists this clonotype with a few counts. The chain recombines TRBV7-9 with TRBJ2-1; D unresolved. In germline, CDR1 is SEHNR, CDR2 FQNEAQ (reference sequence). The CDR3 is 13 amino acids. The V end was cut by 6 bases, the J end by 5 bases, with 11 bases between. The CDR3 protein is CASSQTTDNEQFF. The CDR3 DNA follows: TGTGCCAGCAGTCAGACAACTGACAATGAGCAGTTCTTC.

The table lists this clonotype with a few counts. The V and J genes are TRBV19 and TRBJ2-7; 7 nucleotides match TRBD2. The CDR3 totals 14 residues. V lost 4 bases, J lost 2 bases, and 5 bases stayed unmatched. Germline lookup yields CDR1 LNHDA and CDR2 SQIVND (reference sequence). CDR3 DNA sequence: TGTGCCAGTAGTACGGGAGGTTCGACCTACGAGCAGTACTTC. Amino acid sequence: CASSTGGSTYEQYF.

The chain combines TRBV5-1 with TRBJ2-5; D is uncertain. V dropped 4 bases and J dropped 5 bases, with 15 bases sitting between them. Looked up from germline, CDR1 is SGHRS and CDR2 is YFSETQ. The CDR3 has 14 amino acids. This chain's CDR3 is CASSPGSPKETQYF. CDR3 sequence (DNA): TGCGCCAGCAGCCCTGGCAGCCCTAAGGAGACCCAGTACTTC.

This clonotype was found a few times. The V gene is TRBV27, the J gene TRBJ1-6; no firm D call. This CDR3 is built from 15 residues. V was clipped by 5 bases and J by 7 bases, with 15 bases between them. CDR1 and CDR2 (germline): MNHEY, SMNVEV (reference sequence). The CDR3 DNA reads as TGTGCCAGCAGTCCCCGGACGGCAAACAATTCACCCCTCCACTTT. Protein: CASSPRTANNSPLHF.

V and J are TRBV28 and TRBJ2-7; D might be TRBD2 (7 bases). The CDR3 is 15 residues long. V lost 6 bases to trimming and J lost 2 bases, with 17 bases between them. Germline-derived CDR1 and CDR2 are MDHEN and SYDVKM. CDR3 DNA sequence: TGTGCCAGCAGCACTGGGGGGGAGGGGGCCTACGAGCAGTACTTC. As protein: CASSTGGEGAYEQYF.

The chain uses TRBV29-1 and TRBJ2-4; D gene ambiguous. The CDR3 totals 12 residues. The germline V gene encodes CDR1 SQVTM and CDR2 ANQGSEA. Trimming pared 4 bases from V and 3 bases from J, leaving 7 bases between. The CDR3 coding sequence is TGCAGCGTTGTTGTTATCAAAAACATTCAGTACTTC. This sequence encodes CSVVVIKNIQYF.

The chain is built from TRBV20-1 and TRBJ2-1; D unresolved. Germline CDR1 is DFQATT and CDR2 is SNEGSKA (reference sequence). The CDR3 spans 15 residues. Trimming stripped 2 bases from V and 7 bases from J, with 18 bases between. The CDR3 reads CSARPLVGWDNEQFF. The DNA for the CDR3 is TGCAGTGCTAGACCCCTAGTCGGATGGGATAATGAGCAGTTCTTC.

The CDR3 bases are TGTGCCAGCAGTTTACATACGGCAGGGGATGAAAAACTGTTTTTT. Translation: CASSLHTAGDEKLFF. The genes are TRBV28 and TRBJ1-4; possibly TRBD1 for D (6 bases). V lost 2 bases and J 6 bases, leaving 13 bases between the germline ends. Germline assignment: CDR1 MDHEN and CDR2 SYDVKM. CDR3 size: 15 residues. Variable domain in full (rest from reference TRBV28 and TRBJ1-4): DVKVTQSSRYLVKRTGEKVFLECVQDMDHENMFWYRQDPGLGLRLIYFSYDVKMKEKGDIPEGYSVSREKKERFSLILESASTNQTSMYLCASSLHTAGDEKLFFGSGTQLSVL.

This clonotype has just a few counts. This sequence joins TRBV6-1 and TRBJ2-5; possible D gene TRBD2, 5 bases. The J call is in doubt because the DNA end fits TRBJ2-7 better. The CDR3 extends over 15 amino acids. Germline CDR1 MNHNS, CDR2 SASEGT. In nucleotides, the CDR3 is TGTGCCAGCAGTGAAAGCCGAGCGGTCTCCTACGAGCAGTACTTC. This gives the protein CASSESRAVSYEQYF.

This clonotype was seen more than once but under ten times. V usage is TRBV30 and J usage is TRBJ2-3; the D gene could be TRBD1 or TRBD2 (7 bases each). This CDR3 is 12 amino acids long. The germline V gene encodes CDR1 GTSNPN and CDR2 SVGIG (reference sequence). The V and J ends lost 3 bases and 11 bases respectively, with 15 bases between them. The DNA for the CDR3 is TGTGCCTGGAGGTCGACAGGGAGGGTGCAGTATTTT. It translates to CAWRSTGRVQYF.

The chain joins TRBV29-1 to TRBJ2-1; TRBD2 aligns across 12 bases. This CDR3 spans 11 amino acids. Germline V gene sequence: CDR1 SQVTM, CDR2 ANQGSEA. The V gene end was trimmed by 4 bases and the J gene end by 12 bases; junction bases not matched to a gene: 1. DNA of the CDR3: TGCAGCGTTGGACTAGCGGGAGTGCAGTTCTTC. This codes for CSVGLAGVQFF.

This clonotype was detected only a few times. The chain combines TRBV28 with TRBJ2-7, with D perhaps TRBD1 (6 bases). CDR1 is MDHEN, CDR2 SYDVKM, per germline. V was cut by 5 bases and J by 2 bases, with 13 bases left in between. The CDR3 sequence is 14 residues long. The CDR3: CASSRTGNPYEQYF. The CDR3 bases are TGTGCCAGCAGTCGAACAGGGAACCCCTACGAGCAGTACTTC.

The rearrangement uses TRBV6-5 and TRBJ2-1; 8 nucleotides agree with TRBD1. The last part of the DNA fits TRBJ2-7 better; the J call may be wrong. The CDR3 totals 15 residues. Germline-derived CDR1 and CDR2 are MNHEY and SVGAGI. CDR3 amino acids: CASSRQGLSTYEQYF. Here the CDR3 DNA reads TGTGCCAGCAGTAGACAGGGGCTCTCCACCTACGAGCAGTACTTC.

This clonotype was observed a handful of times. V usage is TRBV5-6 and J usage is TRBJ2-4; TRBD1 matches at 7 bases. The CDR3 runs 15 residues. Germline V lookup: CDR1 SGHDT, CDR2 YYEEEE. J lost 5 bases, V lost 3 bases, and 8 bases had no gene match. The CDR3 loop reads CASSWGTAEENIQYF. CDR3 nucleotide sequence: TGTGCCAGCAGCTGGGGGACAGCGGAGGAAAACATTCAGTACTTC.

The rearrangement joins TRBV6-1 to TRBJ2-2; 12 bases match TRBD2. This CDR3 has 18 residues. V lost 5 bases, J lost 1 base, and 8 bases stayed unmatched. Germline V gene sequence: CDR1 MNHNS, CDR2 SASEGT. In nucleotides, the CDR3 is TGTGCCAGCAGTCGCGGACTAGCGGGACTAAAGAACACCGGGGAGCTGTTTTTT. Its protein product is CASSRGLAGLKNTGELFF.

The V gene is TRBV28, the J gene TRBJ1-5, with TRBD1 as a possible D gene (6 bases). This CDR3 is built from 15 residues. V lost 1 base, J lost 3 bases, and 10 bases lay in between. Germline V gene lookup returns CDR1 MDHEN and CDR2 SYDVKM. The CDR3 DNA reads TGTGCCAGCAGTTTATCAGGGGCTTACAATCAGCCCCAGCATTTT. This sequence encodes CASSLSGAYNQPQHF.

The rearrangement uses TRBV7-3 and TRBJ2-5; tentatively, D is TRBD1 (5 bases). The DNA end lines up better with TRBJ2-7; the J call may be wrong. The CDR3 has 14 amino acids. Per germline, CDR1 SGHTA and CDR2 FQGTGA. The CDR3 DNA sequence: TGTGCCAGCAGCTTTGGGGCAGGGAACAACGAGCAGTACTTC. Translating it yields CASSFGAGNNEQYF.

The genes are TRBV5-1 and TRBJ2-5, with a weak D call TRBD1 (5 bases). From germline, CDR1 is SGHRS and CDR2 YFSETQ. There are 14 residues in the CDR3. With 3 bases removed from V and 5 bases from J, the gap between germline ends came to 14 bases. The CDR3 loop is CASSWLGLGETQYF. In nucleotides, the CDR3 is TGCGCCAGCAGCTGGCTGGGGCTGGGCGAGACCCAGTACTTC.

DNA of the CDR3: TGTGCCAGCAGCTCCACGGACGGGATGACGGATACGCAGTATTTT. As protein: CASSSTDGMTDTQYF. V gene TRBV7-9 combines with J gene TRBJ2-3; maybe TRBD2 (5 bases). The CDR3 spans 15 residues. Germline CDR1 is SEHNR and CDR2 is FQNEAQ (reference sequence). V dropped 4 bases and J dropped 6 bases, with 17 bases sitting between them.

This clonotype was seen more than once but under ten times. The chain links TRBV5-1 to TRBJ2-6, with 8 bases fitting TRBD2. The V segment lost 7 bases and the J segment 3 bases; nucleotides outside the gene matches: 9. Germline loops: CDR1 SGHRS, CDR2 YFSETQ. There are 16 residues in the CDR3. CDR3: CASAEAGAGGANVLTF. The CDR3 DNA reads as TGCGCCAGCGCCGAAGCGGGGGCCGGTGGGGCCAACGTCCTGACTTTC.

This clonotype was counted only a few times. The genes are TRBV5-6 and TRBJ2-7; D gene unclear. The J call may be wrong; the DNA end is better matched by TRBJ2-1. The length of the CDR3 is 13 residues. The germline V gene encodes CDR1 SGHDT and CDR2 YYEEEE. The CDR3 nucleotides are TGTGCCAGCAGTATGGGCGAGTACAATGAGCAGTTCTTC. It translates to CASSMGEYNEQFF.